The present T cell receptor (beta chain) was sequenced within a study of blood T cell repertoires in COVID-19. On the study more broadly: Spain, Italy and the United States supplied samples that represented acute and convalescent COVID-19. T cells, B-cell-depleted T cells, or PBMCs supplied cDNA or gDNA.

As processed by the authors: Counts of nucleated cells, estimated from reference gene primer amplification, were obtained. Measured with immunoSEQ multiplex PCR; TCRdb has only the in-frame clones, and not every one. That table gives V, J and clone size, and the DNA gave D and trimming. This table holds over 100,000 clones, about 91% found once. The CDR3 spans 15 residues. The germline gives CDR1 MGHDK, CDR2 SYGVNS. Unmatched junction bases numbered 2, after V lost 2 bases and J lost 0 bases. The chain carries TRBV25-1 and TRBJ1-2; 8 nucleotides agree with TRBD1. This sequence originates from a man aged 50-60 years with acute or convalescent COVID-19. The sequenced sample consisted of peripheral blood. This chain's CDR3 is CASSEQGASNYGYTF. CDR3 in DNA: TGTGCCAGCAGTGAACAGGGGGCCTCTAACTATGGCTACACCTTC.